Each of the 12 T cell receptor beta chains below was sequenced from the same sample in a study of identical twins. Using its own MiXCR run on the 5' RACE reads, TCRdb lists one record per CDR3 protein. The data contain 450,000 or so distinct CDR3 sequences, about 14% of them singletons. The same specimen was also included in a second study, on yellow fever vaccine responses in identical twins.

What was sequenced was CD4+ T cells sorted from blood. Receptors originate from a woman younger than 35 in good health.

This clonotype was picked up a small number of times. The CDR3 spells CASSVVKGDTGELFF. CDR3 DNA: TGTGCCAGCAGCGTAGTAAAGGGGGACACCGGGGAGCTGTTTTTT. The chain links TRBV9 to TRBJ2-2, with D maybe TRBD1 (6 bases). The V gene lost 0 bases and the J gene lost 3 bases, with 9 bases spanning the gap. The CDR3 is 15 amino acids. Germline V gives CDR1 SGDLS, CDR2 YYNGEE.

The rearrangement uses TRBV28 and TRBJ1-4; perhaps TRBD1 as D (5 bases). Germline CDR1 reads MDHEN; CDR2 reads SYDVKM. V was cut by 4 bases and J by 8 bases, with 20 bases left in between. The CDR3 spans 16 residues. CDR3 DNA sequence: TGTGCCAGCAGTTCAGCGACCCCCTTCGGGGGGGAAAAACTGTTTTTT. Translated: CASSSATPFGGEKLFF. The entire variable domain, with the rest obtained from reference TRBV28 and TRBJ1-4, is as follows: DVKVTQSSRYLVKRTGEKVFLECVQDMDHENMFWYRQDPGLGLRLIYFSYDVKMKEKGDIPEGYSVSREKKERFSLILESASTNQTSMYLCASSSATPFGGEKLFFGSGTQLSVL.

This clonotype was seen ten or more times. One end of the junction does not line up with germline, which may come from a read error. The V call is TRBV5-1, the J call TRBJ2-5, with D maybe TRBD2 (5 bases). The CDR3 has 14 residues. Germline V lookup: CDR1 SGHRS, CDR2 YFSETQ. The CDR3 loop reads CASSLGGSQETQYF. CDR3 sequence (DNA): TGTGCCAGCAGCTTAGGAGGCAGTCAAGAGACCCAGTACTTC.

This clonotype was picked up one time. V and J are TRBV5-1 and TRBJ2-3, with 15 bases that match TRBD2. V was clipped by 3 bases and J by 4 bases; unmatched bases: 12. This CDR3 comprises 19 residues. CDR1 is SGHRS, CDR2 YFSETQ, per germline. This CDR3 is CASSSGLAGGLGLADTQYF. The CDR3 DNA follows: TGCGCCAGCAGCTCGGGACTAGCGGGAGGATTGGGGTTGGCAGATACGCAGTATTTT.

There are many counts of this clonotype. This sequence joins TRBV5-1 and TRBJ1-6; D remains ambiguous. This CDR3 spans 15 amino acids. The ends were cut back, 1 base at V and 10 bases at J, with 15 bases in the middle. In germline, CDR1 is SGHRS, CDR2 YFSETQ. CDR3 in amino acids: CASSLSDTPGSPLHF. DNA of the CDR3: TGCGCCAGCAGCTTGTCCGACACCCCAGGATCACCCCTCCACTTT.

CDR3 in DNA: TGTGCCAGCAGCCCAGGGGACGGAACAAATCAGCCCCAGCATTTT. This sequence encodes CASSPGDGTNQPQHF. The V gene is TRBV12-3 or TRBV12-4, the J gene TRBJ1-5, with D perhaps TRBD1 (6 bases). CDR3 length: 15 amino acids. V lost 6 bases and J 4 bases, leaving 16 bases between the germline ends.

The chain uses TRBV7-9 and TRBJ2-7; possibly TRBD2 for D (7 bases). V was pared by 5 bases and J by 3 bases, with 14 bases between. The germline V gene has CDR1 SEHNR and CDR2 FQNEAQ (reference sequence). This CDR3 has 14 amino acids. The CDR3 spells CASSKQGGIYEQYF. Here the CDR3 DNA reads TGTGCCAGCAGCAAACAGGGAGGGATCTACGAGCAGTACTTC.

The chain recombines TRBV30 with TRBJ2-5; a weak D match, TRBD2 (6 bases). CDR3 length equals 15 residues. Germline values: CDR1 GTSNPN, CDR2 SVGIG (reference sequence). V dropped 0 bases and J dropped 5 bases, with 16 bases sitting between them. CDR3 bases: TGTGCCTGGAGTGTTGGGCTAGCGCTTTCCGAGACCCAGTACTTC. Protein product: CAWSVGLALSETQYF.

The V and J genes are TRBV28 and TRBJ2-6, with 11 nucleotides matching TRBD2. Germline lookup yields CDR1 MDHEN and CDR2 SYDVKM. With 6 bases clipped from V and 0 bases from J, the junction kept 10 bases outside the gene matches. The CDR3 is made up of 19 amino acids. This chain's CDR3 is CASRFSRLAGYSGANVLTF. In DNA, the CDR3 is TGTGCCAGCAGATTCTCCCGACTAGCGGGATACTCTGGGGCCAACGTCCTGACTTTC.

This clonotype was detected a few times. The rearrangement uses TRBV20-1 and TRBJ2-7, with 13 bases identical to TRBD2. In germline, CDR1 is DFQATT, CDR2 SNEGSKA (reference sequence). The CDR3 is 13 amino acids. J was trimmed by 6 bases and V by 5 bases; bases with no gene match: 4. DNA for the CDR3: TGCAGTGCTCCACTAGCGGGAGGGTTCGAGCAGTACTTC. Translation: CSAPLAGGFEQYF.

This clonotype appeared many times. The genes are TRBV7-3 and TRBJ2-2, with TRBD1 matching over 7 bases. The germline V gene has CDR1 SGHTA and CDR2 FQGTGA. The CDR3 has 15 residues. With 5 bases clipped from V and 2 bases from J, the junction kept 5 bases outside the gene matches. The CDR3 sequence is CASSLRGLNTGELFF. The CDR3 nucleotides read TGTGCCAGCAGCCTTAGGGGGCTTAACACCGGGGAGCTGTTTTTT.

The chain employs TRBV12-3 or TRBV12-4 and TRBJ2-4, with 12 nucleotides matching TRBD2. Trimming cost V 4 bases and J 0 bases; bases outside gene matches: 4. The CDR3 is made up of 17 amino acids. The CDR3 DNA reads TGTGCCAGCAGTTACCGGACTAGCGGGGTAGCCAAAAACATTCAGTACTTC. Protein product: CASSYRTSGVAKNIQYF.